This TCR beta chain is drawn from a study of early T cells in non-severe SARS-CoV-2 infection. The wider study: RNA in bulk from unsorted whole blood was sequenced, and chains were unpaired.

This clonotype was seen ten or more times. Its antigen is not known. From germline, CDR1 is SNHLY and CDR2 FYNNEI. There are 18 residues in the CDR3. The V end lost 3 bases, the J end lost 0 bases, and 18 bases lay between the germline ends. Broader study findings: In VDJdb matching, anti-spike CD8 responses were favored while private and CD4 specificities went missing.

cDNA molecules, individually, were tagged with unique molecular identifiers. TCRdb reanalysed the 5' RACE reads using MiXCR and keeps one entry per CDR3 protein. Counted here are roughly 90,000 distinct CDR3 sequences, around 15% occurring once; the ten biggest clones make up about 0.59%. This sequence was found in an adult who was a healthcare worker with PCR-confirmed SARS-CoV-2 infection or an uninfected control (not recorded which). The chain has TRBV2 and TRBJ1-5, with D perhaps TRBD1 (5 bases). The sample consisted of whole blood. CDR3 residues: CASSDAGPLVDSNQPQHF. The CDR3, as DNA: TGTGCCAGCAGTGACGCAGGGCCCTTAGTAGATAGCAATCAGCCCCAGCATTTT.